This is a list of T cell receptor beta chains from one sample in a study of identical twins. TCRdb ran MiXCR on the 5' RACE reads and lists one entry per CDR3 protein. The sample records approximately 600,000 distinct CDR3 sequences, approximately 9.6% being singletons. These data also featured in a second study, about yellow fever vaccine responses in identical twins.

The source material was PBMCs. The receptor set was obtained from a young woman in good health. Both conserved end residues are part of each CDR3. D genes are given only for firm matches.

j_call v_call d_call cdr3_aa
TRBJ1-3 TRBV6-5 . CASSYSRTADTIYF
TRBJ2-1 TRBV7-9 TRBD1 CASSLEGASSYNEQFF
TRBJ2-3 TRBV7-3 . CASSLLGAEYTQYF
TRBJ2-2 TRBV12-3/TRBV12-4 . CAINSSPDANTGELFF
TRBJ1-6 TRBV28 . CASSLRTDNSPLHF
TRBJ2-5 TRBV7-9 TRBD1 CASSFRQGRQETQYF
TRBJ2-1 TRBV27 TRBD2 CASSRLAGVDNEQFF
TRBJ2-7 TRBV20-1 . CSATSRTLGSYEQYF
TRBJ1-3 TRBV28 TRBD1 CASSLSGQGTGNTIYF
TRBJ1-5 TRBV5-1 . CASSLEGIYQPQHF